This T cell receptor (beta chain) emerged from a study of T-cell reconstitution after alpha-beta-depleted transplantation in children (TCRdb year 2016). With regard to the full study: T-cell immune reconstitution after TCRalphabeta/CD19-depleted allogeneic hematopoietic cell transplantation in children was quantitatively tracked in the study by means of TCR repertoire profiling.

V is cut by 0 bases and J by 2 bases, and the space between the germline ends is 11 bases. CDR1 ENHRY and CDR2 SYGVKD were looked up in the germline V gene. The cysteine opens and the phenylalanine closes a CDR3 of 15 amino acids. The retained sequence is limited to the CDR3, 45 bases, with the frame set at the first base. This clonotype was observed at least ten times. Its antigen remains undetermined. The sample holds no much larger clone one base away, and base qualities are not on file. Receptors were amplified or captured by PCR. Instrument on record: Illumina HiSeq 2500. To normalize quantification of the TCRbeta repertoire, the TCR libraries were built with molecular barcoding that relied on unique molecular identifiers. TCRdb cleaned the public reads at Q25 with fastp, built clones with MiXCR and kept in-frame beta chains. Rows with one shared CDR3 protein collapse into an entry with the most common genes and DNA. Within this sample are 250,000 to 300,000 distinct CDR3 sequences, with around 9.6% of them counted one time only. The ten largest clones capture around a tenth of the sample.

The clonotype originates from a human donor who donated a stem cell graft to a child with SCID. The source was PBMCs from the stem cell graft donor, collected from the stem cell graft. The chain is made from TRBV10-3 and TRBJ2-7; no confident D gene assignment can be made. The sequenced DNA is TGTGCCATCAGTGAGTCTCTGGACGGAACCTACGAGCAGTACTTC. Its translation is CAISESLDGTYEQYF.